The 20 T cell receptor beta chains below come from one sample, sequenced in a study of T cell repertoires in cytomegalovirus infection (dated by TCRdb to between 2018 and 2020). No antigen has been assigned to these receptors. This sample's treatment or condition label indicates: in vitro stimulation with specific CMV peptide epitopes to enrich CMV-specific T cells. This sample was sequenced with an Illumina HiSeq 1500. TCRdb took the public reads, trimmed them with fastp at Q25, ran MiXCR for clone calling and kept in-frame beta chains. Rows are unified per CDR3 protein, each entry keeping the most common DNA and genes. The sample contains hundreds of thousands of distinct CDR3 sequences, approximately 32% of them found a single time. Under 15% of the sample is taken by the ten largest. Source: cultured CD8+ T cells from PBMCs, taken from culture after CMV antigen stimulation. The source is a human donor in good health (CMV status not recorded). Some clones in this sample may be carry-over from other donors' samples.

The chain links TRBV7-9 to TRBJ2-3, with D perhaps given as TRBD1 or TRBD2 (5 bases each). The CDR3 is 15 residues long. Between the trimmed V and J ends, which lost 7 bases and 6 bases, there was a span of 20 bases. Germline loops: CDR1 SEHNR, CDR2 FQNEAQ (reference sequence). The CDR3 nucleotides are TGTGCCAGCAACTTTCCGGGACCACCTCTGGATACGCAGTATTTT. It yields the protein CASNFPGPPLDTQYF.

The V and J genes are TRBV12-3 or TRBV12-4 and TRBJ2-2; D gene ambiguous. V lost 8 bases, J lost 4 bases, and 14 bases lay in between. CDR3 length equals 14 residues. The CDR3, as DNA: TGTGCCAGCGCGACCTCGGCGACCACCGGGGAGCTGTTTTTT. This sequence encodes CASATSATTGELFF.

V is TRBV28 and J is TRBJ2-2; no clear D. The CDR3 is made up of 13 amino acids. The V end lost 3 bases, the J end lost 6 bases, and 8 bases lay between the germline ends. Germline V CDR1 and CDR2: MDHEN, SYDVKM. DNA of the CDR3: TGTGCCAGCAGTTTCGTGCGCCCCGGGGAGCTGTTTTTT. As protein: CASSFVRPGELFF.

The rearrangement joins TRBV4-3 to TRBJ2-1; 10 bases are shared with TRBD2. J was trimmed by 3 bases and V by 0 bases; bases with no gene match: 5. The CDR3 has 17 amino acids. The germline gives CDR1 LGHNA, CDR2 YSLEER. CDR3 in amino acids: CASSQDPIAGGYNEQFF. For the CDR3, the DNA is TGCGCCAGCAGCCAAGACCCAATAGCGGGGGGCTACAATGAGCAGTTCTTC.

Note on this clonotype: The germline gene is not matched at one end of the junction; a read error may be the cause. The J gene is TRBJ2-6, the V gene TRBV9; maybe TRBD1 (5 bases). This CDR3 is 15 amino acids long. The germline V gene has CDR1 SGDLS and CDR2 YYNGEE. In DNA, the CDR3 is TGTGCCAGCAGCGTGGGCCCCTATGGGGCCAACATCCTGACTTTC. It translates to CASSVGPYGANILTF. Looking up the rest from reference TRBV9 and TRBJ2-6 gives the full variable domain: DSGVTQTPKHLITATGQRVTLRCSPRSGDLSVYWYQQSLDQGLQFLIQYYNGEERAKGNILERFSAQQFPDLHSELNLSSLELGDSALYFCASSVGPYGANILTFGAGSRLTVL.

This clonotype has more than one count but fewer than ten. This chain joins TRBV6-1 and TRBJ2-5, with 7 positions matching TRBD2. Germline V gene lookup returns CDR1 MNHNS and CDR2 SASEGT. V lost 3 bases and J lost 4; bases outside the gene matches: 8. CDR3 length: 15 amino acids. Here the CDR3 DNA reads TGTGCCAGCAGTGACCCCGGGGGGACCACAGAGACCCAGTACTTC. This encodes CASSDPGGTTETQYF.

This chain's CDR3 is CASSLGHGPQHF. CDR3 bases: TGTGCCAGCAGCTTAGGACATGGGCCCCAGCATTTT. This chain links TRBV7-2 with TRBJ1-5, with D unclear. Germline CDR1 SGHTA, CDR2 FQGNSA. CDR3 length: 12 amino acids. The ends were cut back, 1 base at V and 9 bases at J, with 7 bases in the middle.

The CDR3 is CASLAGGFTEAFF. The CDR3, as DNA: TGTGCCAGCCTGGCCGGGGGGTTCACTGAAGCTTTCTTT. The V and J genes are TRBV6-5 and TRBJ1-1, with a possible D match to TRBD1 (5 bases). Germline V gene data show CDR1 as MNHEY and CDR2 as SVGAGI. The CDR3 consists of 13 residues. The V gene lost 8 bases and the J gene lost 4 bases, with 14 bases spanning the gap.

The genes are TRBV6-2 or TRBV6-3 and TRBJ2-4; the match to TRBD1 covers 7 bases. V shed 4 bases, J shed 10 bases, and the junction held 13 bases outside the gene matches. CDR3 size: 15 residues. Germline V gene lookup returns CDR1 MNHEY and CDR2 SVGEGT. The CDR3 DNA reads TGTGCCAGCAGTTCCCTCCCCCGGGACAGAGATATTCAGTACTTC. Encoded protein: CASSSLPRDRDIQYF.

This chain links TRBV29-1 with TRBJ2-2; D remains unclear. The CDR3 spans 13 residues. The V gene's germline CDR1 is SQVTM and CDR2 ANQGSEA. CDR3 bases: TGCAGTGCCGAACCAACGAACACCGGGGAGCTGTTTTTT. Encoded protein: CSAEPTNTGELFF.

The table lists this clonotype with many counts. The chain couples TRBV7-6 to TRBJ2-5; D gene unclear. This CDR3 has 11 amino acids. CDR1 is SGHVS and CDR2 is FNYEAQ in the germline V gene. Trimming took 7 bases from V and 5 from J, leaving 8 bases between them. CDR3 bases: TGTGCCAGCACTGACCTTGAGACCCAGTACTTC. Translating it yields CASTDLETQYF.

This clonotype has only a few counts. J is TRBJ1-2 and V is TRBV9; the D is unclear. V was trimmed by 4 bases and J by 6 bases, leaving 13 bases between them. The V gene's germline CDR1 is SGDLS and CDR2 YYNGEE. This CDR3 spans 13 amino acids. This CDR3 is CASSLDTLNGYTF. The DNA of the CDR3 is TGTGCCAGCAGCTTAGACACCTTGAATGGCTACACCTTC.

The chain is built from TRBV27 and TRBJ2-7; 9 bases are shared with TRBD1. V trimming: 3 bases; J trimming: 4 bases; junction bases outside the gene matches: 4. This CDR3 contains 14 residues. The germline gives CDR1 MNHEY, CDR2 SMNVEV (reference sequence). The CDR3: CASSLTGGAYEQYV. The CDR3 nucleotides read TGTGCCAGCAGTTTGACAGGGGGGGCGTACGAGCAGTACGTC.

V and J are TRBV5-6 and TRBJ1-2, with 11 bases aligning to TRBD1. Germline V CDR1 and CDR2: SGHDT, YYEEEE. The CDR3 loop spans 16 amino acids. The trim removed 4 bases at V and 0 bases at J, leaving 5 bases unmatched. The CDR3 DNA reads TGTGCCAGCAGCCCCGGACAGGGGGCGACTAACTATGGCTACACCTTC. This encodes CASSPGQGATNYGYTF.

J is TRBJ1-4 and V is TRBV6-1, with D unresolved. Germline-derived CDR1 and CDR2 are MNHNS and SASEGT. V was trimmed by 5 bases and J by 0 bases, leaving 10 bases between them. The CDR3 totals 15 residues. CDR3 DNA sequence: TGTGCCAGCAGTCCCGACTATGCAACTAATGAAAAACTGTTTTTT. This sequence encodes CASSPDYATNEKLFF.

V usage is TRBV7-9 and J usage is TRBJ1-1; no clear D gene. The CDR3 is 13 residues long. V was trimmed by 5 bases and J by 3 bases, leaving 10 bases between them. Germline CDR1 reads SEHNR; CDR2 reads FQNEAQ (reference sequence). The DNA for the CDR3 is TGTGCCAGCAGCCAAGAAAGGGACACTGAAGCTTTCTTT. This translates into CASSQERDTEAFF.

In this sample, this clonotype turned up a few times. The CDR3 here is CASSYSPISEAFF. The CDR3 DNA sequence: TGTGCCAGCAGTTACTCCCCAATCTCTGAAGCTTTCTTT. This chain joins TRBV6-2 or TRBV6-3 and TRBJ1-1; no reliable D call. V dropped 0 bases and J dropped 6 bases, with 8 bases sitting between them. The CDR3 has 13 amino acids. The germline V gene has CDR1 MNHEY and CDR2 SVGEGT.

The rearrangement uses TRBV4-3 and TRBJ1-2; no firm D call. Trimming pared 0 bases from V and 3 bases from J, leaving 11 bases between. The CDR3 covers 15 residues. Germline values: CDR1 LGHNA, CDR2 YSLEER. CDR3 region: CASSQDPSPHYGYTF. The CDR3 coding sequence is TGCGCCAGCAGCCAAGATCCGAGCCCCCACTATGGCTACACCTTC.

This clonotype was counted many times. The chain recombines TRBV6-2 or TRBV6-3 with TRBJ1-5; D gene unclear. This CDR3 is built from 13 residues. V was trimmed by 2 bases and J by 2 bases, leaving 4 bases between them. CDR1 is MNHEY and CDR2 is SVGEGT in the germline V gene. The CDR3 is CASSYTGNQPQHF. The CDR3 nucleotides read TGTGCCAGCAGTTACACCGGCAATCAGCCCCAGCATTTT.

The sample holds a few counts of this clonotype. The chain recombines TRBV7-2 with TRBJ2-1; no clear D. V was clipped by 2 bases and J by 0 bases, with 11 bases between them. The CDR3 runs to 16 residues. Germline V lookup: CDR1 SGHTA, CDR2 FQGNSA. The DNA of the CDR3 is TGTGCCAGCAGCTTAATGCCGGAGAGCTCCTACAATGAGCAGTTCTTC. This codes for CASSLMPESSYNEQFF. The full variable domain, with the rest looked up from reference TRBV7-2 and TRBJ2-1, is GAGVSQSPSNKVTEKGKDVELRCDPISGHTALYWYRQSLGQGLEFLIYFQGNSAPDKSGLPSDRFSAERTGGSVSTLTIQRTQQEDSAVYLCASSLMPESSYNEQFFGPGTRLTVL.